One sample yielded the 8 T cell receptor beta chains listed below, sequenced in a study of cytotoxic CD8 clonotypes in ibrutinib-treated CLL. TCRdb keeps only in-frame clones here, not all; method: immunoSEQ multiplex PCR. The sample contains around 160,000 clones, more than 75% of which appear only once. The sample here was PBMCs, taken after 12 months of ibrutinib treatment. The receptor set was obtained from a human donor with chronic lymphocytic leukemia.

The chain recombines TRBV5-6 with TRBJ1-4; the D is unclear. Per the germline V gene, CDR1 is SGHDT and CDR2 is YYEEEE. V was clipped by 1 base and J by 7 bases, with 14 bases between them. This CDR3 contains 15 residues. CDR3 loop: CASSLFGSESEKLFF. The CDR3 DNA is TGTGCCAGCAGCTTGTTCGGGAGCGAGTCTGAAAAACTGTTTTTT.

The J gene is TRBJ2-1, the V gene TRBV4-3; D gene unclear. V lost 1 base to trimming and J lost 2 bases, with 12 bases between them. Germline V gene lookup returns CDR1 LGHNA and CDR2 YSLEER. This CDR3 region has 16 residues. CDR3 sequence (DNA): TGCGCCAGCAGCCAAGGGGCGGCCCGGCCCTACAATGAGCAGTTCTTC. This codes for CASSQGAARPYNEQFF.

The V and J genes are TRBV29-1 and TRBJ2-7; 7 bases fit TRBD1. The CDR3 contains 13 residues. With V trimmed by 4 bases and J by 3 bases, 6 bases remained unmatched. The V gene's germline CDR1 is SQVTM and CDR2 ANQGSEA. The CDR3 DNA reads TGCAGCGTTGTTAGGGACAGCATCTACGAGCAGTACTTC. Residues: CSVVRDSIYEQYF.

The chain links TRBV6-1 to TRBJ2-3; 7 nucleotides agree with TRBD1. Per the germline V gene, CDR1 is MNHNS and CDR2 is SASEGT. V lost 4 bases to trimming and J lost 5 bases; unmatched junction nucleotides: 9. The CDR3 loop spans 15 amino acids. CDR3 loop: CASSVFLGGGDTQYF. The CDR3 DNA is TGTGCCAGCAGTGTGTTTCTAGGGGGCGGAGATACGCAGTATTTT.

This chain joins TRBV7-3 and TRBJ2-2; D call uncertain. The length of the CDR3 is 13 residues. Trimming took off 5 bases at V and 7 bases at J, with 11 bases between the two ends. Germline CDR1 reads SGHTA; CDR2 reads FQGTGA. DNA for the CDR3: TGTGCCAGCAGCGCAGACCCCATCGGGGAGCTGTTTTTT. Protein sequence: CASSADPIGELFF.

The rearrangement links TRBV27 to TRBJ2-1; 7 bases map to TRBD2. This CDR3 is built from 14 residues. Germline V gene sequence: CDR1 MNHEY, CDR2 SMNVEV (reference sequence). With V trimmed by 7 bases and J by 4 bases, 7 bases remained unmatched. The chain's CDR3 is CASKGTNSYNEQFF. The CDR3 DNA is TGTGCCAGCAAAGGGACTAATTCTTACAATGAGCAGTTCTTC.

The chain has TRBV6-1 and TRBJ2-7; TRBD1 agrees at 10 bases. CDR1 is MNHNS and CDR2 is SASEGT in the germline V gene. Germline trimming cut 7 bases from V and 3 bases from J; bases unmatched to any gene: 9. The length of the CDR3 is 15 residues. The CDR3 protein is CASKRDRGFYYEQYF. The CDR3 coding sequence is TGTGCCAGCAAGCGGGACAGGGGATTTTACTACGAGCAGTACTTC.

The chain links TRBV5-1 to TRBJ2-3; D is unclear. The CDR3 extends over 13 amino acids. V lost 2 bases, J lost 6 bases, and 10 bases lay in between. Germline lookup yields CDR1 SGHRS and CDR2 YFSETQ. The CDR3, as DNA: TGCGCCAGCAGCTTCCACTTGGGCGATACGCAGTATTTT. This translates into CASSFHLGDTQYF. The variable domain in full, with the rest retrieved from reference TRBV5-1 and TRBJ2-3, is KAGVTQTPRYLIKTRGQQVTLSCSPISGHRSVSWYQQTPGQGLQFLFEYFSETQRNKGNFPGRFSGRQFSNSRSEMNVSTLELGDSALYLCASSFHLGDTQYFGPGTRLTVL.